This T cell receptor (beta chain) was obtained from a study of early T cells in non-severe SARS-CoV-2 infection (dated by TCRdb to about 2021). For the wider study: TCR sequencing used bulk RNA from unsorted whole blood, so alpha and beta chains could not be paired.

A case-control design nested within a healthcare worker cohort in London, UK, was used, with weekly nasopharyngeal swab PCR tests and blood sampling performed. Healthcare workers were recruited between 23 and 31 March 2020, during the week of the UK lockdown, and were followed weekly for up to about 15 weeks. V and J are truncated by 1 base and 1 base respectively, leaving an intervening sequence of 17 bases. CDR1 MGHRA and CDR2 YSYEKL are derived from the germline V gene. The CDR3 measures 17 amino acids from cysteine to phenylalanine. Only the CDR3 part of the read is kept: 51 bases, read in frame from the first base. This clonotype has a count of ten or more. What antigen it recognizes has not been identified. No clone much larger than this one lies a single base away; base qualities are absent. Results the study describes overall, beyond this receptor: VDJdb matching was skewed toward anti-spike CD8 responses and likely underestimated virus-specific expansions, missing private and CD4 specificities.

The library came from 5' RACE. Data came from a NextSeq 500. In the TCR library protocol, unique molecular identifiers were attached to individual cDNA molecules to correct for PCR bias and sequencing error. Sequencing covered both TCR alpha and beta chains, and within each sample the abundances of alpha and beta sequences were tightly co-correlated. Turning to the authors' computational methods: Decombinator V4 was used to annotate the V gene, J gene and CDR3 of the TCR sequences. TCRs were defined as expanded if a significant change between any two time points was detected under a Poisson model with p below 0.0001. TCR abundances were normalised to the total number of TCRs sequenced per sample and were expressed as counts per million. TRAV1-2 paired with TRAJ12, TRAJ20 or TRAJ33 defined MAIT TCRs, while TRAV10 paired with TRAJ18 defined iNKT TCRs. VDJdb, accessed on 1 November 2021, was searched for TCRs annotated for CMV, EBV and SARS-CoV-2, and TCRs annotated for more than one antigen were excluded. TCRdb took the public reads, trimmed them with fastp at Q25, ran MiXCR for clone calling and kept in-frame beta chains. One record per CDR3 amino acid sequence lists the most common genes and DNA. The V and J calls and clone size come from TCRdb's table, not from the authors' own analysis. In this sample the table shows approximately 32,000 distinct CDR3 sequences, 4.5% to 7.5% of which occur a single time. The top ten clones comprise about 8% of the sample.

The chain employs TRBV4-1 and TRBJ2-7, with the D gene not confidently named. This TCR derives from an adult who was a healthcare worker with PCR-confirmed SARS-CoV-2 infection or an uninfected control (not recorded which). What was sequenced was whole blood. The nucleotide sequence reads TGCGCCAGCAGCCAAGGTTTTCTGATCCCTAAATCCTACGAGCAGTACTTC. It specifies CASSQGFLIPKSYEQYF.